This T cell receptor beta chain was observed in a study of blood T cell repertoires in COVID-19. For the study at large: The United States, Italy and Spain supplied acute and convalescent COVID-19 samples. The analysed material was cDNA or gDNA that came from T cells, B-cell-depleted T cells, or PBMCs.

V lost 5 bases, J lost 4 bases, and 20 bases lay in between. Germline CDR1 is SGHVS and CDR2 is FQNEAQ. This CDR3 is built from 17 residues. Per the original data handling: From reference gene primer amplification, estimates of nucleated cell counts were derived. Data came from immunoSEQ multiplex PCR; TCRdb stores just in-frame clones and leaves some out. V, J and clone size derive from that table, while D and trimming were established from the DNA sequence. The sample yields 200,000 or so clones, around 85% seen once. Sequenced: peripheral blood. The V and J genes are TRBV7-8 and TRBJ2-2; no reliable D call. The source is a woman aged 70-85 years with acute or convalescent COVID-19. CDR3 in DNA: TGTGCCAGCAGCCAAACCCTGCTTGTCAGAACCACCGGGGAGCTGTTTTTT. It codes for CASSQTLLVRTTGELFF.